A single sample is the source of the 8 T cell receptor beta chains below, sequenced in a study of T cell responses to AZD1222 COVID-19 vaccine. The table came from immunoSEQ multiplex PCR; TCRdb's copy has only in-frame clones and leaves some out. Of more than 95,000 clones listed, more than 85% are singletons. Sequencing was performed on peripheral blood, taken on day 0 of AZD1222 vaccination. The receptors were sampled from an adult in good health.

In its sample, this clone was seen a few times. CDR3 protein: CASSYSNSGYTF. CDR3 DNA: TGTGCCAGCAGTTACTCGAACAGTGGCTACACCTTC. The chain carries TRBV6-5 and TRBJ1-2, with D hard to call. Deletions cut 0 bases from V and 7 bases from J, with 6 bases between. Germline values: CDR1 MNHEY, CDR2 SVGAGI. This CDR3 has 12 residues.

This chain connects TRBV7-6 to TRBJ2-6, with D unresolved. The CDR3 is made up of 16 amino acids. Germline V CDR1 and CDR2: SGHVS, FNYEAQ. V was cut by 1 base and J by 0 bases, with 7 bases left in between. CDR3 loop: CASSLGRLSGANVLTF. The CDR3 DNA sequence: TGTGCCAGCAGCTTAGGCCGGCTCTCTGGGGCCAACGTCCTGACTTTC. The full variable domain, its missing parts supplied by reference TRBV7-6 and TRBJ2-6, is GAGVSQSPRYKVTKRGQDVALRCDPISGHVSLYWYRQALGQGPEFLTYFNYEAQQDKSGLPNDRFSAERPEGSISTLTIQRTEQRDSAMYRCASSLGRLSGANVLTFGAGSRLTVL.

This sequence joins TRBV7-6 and TRBJ2-1; 10 bases line up with TRBD2. Germline CDR1 reads SGHVS; CDR2 reads FNYEAQ. V was pared by 5 bases and J by 4 bases, with 5 bases of the junction left unmatched. This CDR3 spans 15 amino acids. For the CDR3, the DNA is TGTGCCAGCAGCGCTGGAGCGGGGGGGTACAATGAGCAGTTCTTC. Its protein product is CASSAGAGGYNEQFF.

The chain joins TRBV25-1 to TRBJ1-2; 11 bases are a match to TRBD1. Losses at the gene ends were 2 bases for V and 2 bases for J; bases not matched to a gene: 4. The CDR3 consists of 16 residues. Germline CDR1 and CDR2: MGHDK and SYGVNS. CDR3 protein: CASSEIGTGGNYGYTF. DNA of the CDR3: TGTGCCAGCAGTGAAATCGGGACAGGGGGAAACTATGGCTACACCTTC.

V usage is TRBV5-5 and J usage is TRBJ1-3; weak D call: TRBD1 (6 bases). This CDR3 region has 14 residues. V lost 3 bases and J lost 0, with 7 bases in between. Germline V gene lookup returns CDR1 SGHKS and CDR2 YYEKEE (reference sequence). In DNA, the CDR3 is TGTGCCAGCAGCTGGACAGACTCTGGAAACACCATATATTTT. Amino acids: CASSWTDSGNTIYF. Drawing the rest from reference TRBV5-5 and TRBJ1-3, the complete variable domain is DAGVTQSPTHLIKTRGQQVTLRCSPISGHKSVSWYQQVLGQGPQFIFQYYEKEERGRGNFPDRFSARQFPNYSSELNVNALLLGDSALYLCASSWTDSGNTIYFGEGSWLTVV.

The V gene is TRBV24-1, the J gene TRBJ2-3; D possibly corresponds to TRBD2 (5 bases). Trimming removed 1 base from V and 0 bases from J, with 13 bases in between. The CDR3 length is 17 residues. CDR1 and CDR2 from the germline V gene are KGHDR and SFDVKD. The CDR3 sequence: CATSDFVGSTSTDTQYF. The CDR3 bases are TGTGCCACCAGTGATTTCGTGGGGAGTACTAGCACAGATACGCAGTATTTT.

This rearrangement joins TRBV5-1 to TRBJ2-4; D possibly corresponds to TRBD2 (7 bases). Trimming cost V 4 bases and J 1 base, with 15 bases left between them. The CDR3 contains 16 residues. Germline-derived CDR1 and CDR2 are SGHRS and YFSETQ. CDR3 sequence: CASSGSRGGAKNIQYF. CDR3 DNA: TGCGCCAGCAGCGGCAGTCGCGGGGGCGCCAAAAACATTCAGTACTTC.

The chain couples TRBV5-1 to TRBJ1-4; the D is unclear. Trimming stripped 0 bases from V and 0 bases from J, with 15 bases between. The CDR3 loop spans 18 amino acids. CDR1 is SGHRS and CDR2 is YFSETQ in the germline V gene. CDR3 coding DNA: TGCGCCAGCAGCTTGGAAGTTTCGGGATCCCCAACTAATGAAAAACTGTTTTTT. Protein product: CASSLEVSGSPTNEKLFF.